The 24 T cell receptor beta chains reported below all come from one sample, sequenced in a study of cytomegalovirus exposure and HLA in healthy donors. The PCR employed 60 Vbeta primers together with 13 Jbeta primers. The assay was immunoSEQ multiplex PCR, and TCRdb's table has in-frame clones only and misses some. The sample lists about 43,000 clones, about 60% occurring once. The material sequenced was PBMCs. These receptors all come from a man in his fifties or sixties in good health and CMV-seropositive.

This clone was counted only a few times. The chain joins TRBV19 to TRBJ2-2; 13 bases fit TRBD2. J gave up 4 bases and V 3 bases, and 14 bases lay outside the gene matches. CDR1 and CDR2 from the germline V gene are LNHDA and SQIVND (reference sequence). The CDR3 spans 20 residues. The CDR3 DNA reads TGTGCCAGTAGTATGGTGCAGGGACTAGCGGGACCACACAGCACCGGGGAGCTGTTTTTT. Amino acids: CASSMVQGLAGPHSTGELFF.

This clone was recorded a few times. The V call is TRBV19, the J call TRBJ1-1, with D perhaps TRBD1 (5 bases). The CDR3 loop spans 12 amino acids. V gave up 5 bases and J gave up 6 bases, with 10 bases separating them. Germline V lookup: CDR1 LNHDA, CDR2 SQIVND (reference sequence). CDR3 in DNA: TGTGCCAGTAGTGCAGAGACAGCTGAAGCTTTCTTT. Its protein product is CASSAETAEAFF.

This sequence joins TRBV15 and TRBJ2-2, with 10 bases fitting TRBD2. Trimming cost V 0 bases and J 0 bases; bases outside gene matches: 7. This CDR3 region has 19 residues. From germline, CDR1 is LNHNV and CDR2 YYDKDF (reference sequence). CDR3 DNA sequence: TGTGCCACCAGCAGAGATCCGCTAGCGGGAGAGACGAACACCGGGGAGCTGTTTTTT. This translates into CATSRDPLAGETNTGELFF.

The genes are TRBV19 and TRBJ1-5; D not resolved. The DNA end is a closer match to TRBJ2-3, so the J assignment may be wrong. The CDR3 has 12 amino acids. Germline CDR1 LNHDA, CDR2 SQIVND (reference sequence). The CDR3, as DNA: TGTGCCAGTAGCGCAGGCAATCAGCCCCAGTATTTT. Translation: CASSAGNQPQYF.

V usage is TRBV9 and J usage is TRBJ2-3; D uncertain. This CDR3 region has 13 residues. V was cut by 4 bases and J by 4 bases, with 10 bases left in between. Germline V gene lookup returns CDR1 SGDLS and CDR2 YYNGEE. The CDR3 protein is CASSLSPADTQYF. The CDR3 coding sequence is TGTGCCAGCAGCCTAAGTCCCGCAGATACGCAGTATTTT.

The genes are TRBV2 and TRBJ1-1, with 9 positions matching TRBD1. Germline V gives CDR1 SNHLY, CDR2 FYNNEI. V lost 6 bases to trimming and J lost 4 bases; unmatched junction nucleotides: 6. The CDR3 runs to 14 residues. CDR3 sequence reads: CASRNRGHTTEAFF. Written as DNA, the CDR3 is TGTGCCAGCAGGAACAGGGGGCATACCACTGAAGCTTTCTTT.

The chain joins TRBV30 to TRBJ1-2; no clear D. The CDR3 spans 13 residues. V dropped 0 bases and J dropped 4 bases, with 9 bases sitting between them. Germline V CDR1 and CDR2: GTSNPN, SVGIG (reference sequence). CDR3 amino acids: CAWSVGPSYGYTF. CDR3 nucleotide sequence: TGTGCCTGGAGTGTTGGGCCCAGCTATGGCTACACCTTC.

This clone was observed a few times. The V gene is TRBV25-1, the J gene TRBJ2-7; 7 bases agree with TRBD2. V shed 6 bases, J shed 8 bases, and the junction held 7 bases outside the gene matches. There are 12 residues in the CDR3. Per the germline V gene, CDR1 is MGHDK and CDR2 is SYGVNS. In nucleotides, the CDR3 is TGTGCCAGCAGACAAAGCGGGGCGCAGCAGTACTTC. Encoded protein: CASRQSGAQQYF.

This clone was seen just once. The chain links TRBV2 to TRBJ2-1; 8 bases match TRBD2. Germline V CDR1 and CDR2: SNHLY, FYNNEI. The CDR3 extends over 15 amino acids. Trimming at V came to 2 bases and at J to 9 bases, leaving 9 bases not matched to a gene. CDR3 protein: CASSEFRTSSTEQFF. DNA for the CDR3: TGTGCCAGCAGTGAATTTAGGACTAGCAGCACTGAGCAGTTCTTC.

The gene calls are TRBV4-3 and TRBJ1-1, with 7 bases fitting TRBD1. CDR1 LGHNA and CDR2 YSLEER come from the germline V gene. V shed 3 bases and J 6 bases; nucleotides not matched to a gene: 7. This CDR3 has 14 amino acids. As DNA, the CDR3 is TGCGCCAGCAGCCACGAAACAGGGGTGGCTGAAGCTTTCTTT. It encodes CASSHETGVAEAFF.

CDR3 sequence: CASSLGGTSGPQYF. CDR3 sequence (DNA): TGTGCCAGCAGCTTAGGAGGGACTAGCGGTCCCCAGTACTTC. V usage is TRBV7-6 and J usage is TRBJ2-7, with 11 bases aligning to TRBD2. V shed 1 base and J 10 bases; nucleotides not matched to a gene: 6. CDR3 size: 14 residues. Germline lookup yields CDR1 SGHVS and CDR2 FNYEAQ.

This clone was recorded once. The chain couples TRBV5-1 to TRBJ2-2; 8 bases agree with TRBD2. The V gene end was trimmed by 1 base and the J gene end by 2 bases; junction bases not matched to a gene: 1. Germline V lookup: CDR1 SGHRS, CDR2 YFSETQ. The CDR3 runs to 15 residues. DNA of the CDR3: TGCGCCAGCAGCTTGAGCGGGGGAAACACCGGGGAGCTGTTTTTT. It translates to CASSLSGGNTGELFF. The whole variable domain, filled in from reference TRBV5-1 and TRBJ2-2, reads KAGVTQTPRYLIKTRGQQVTLSCSPISGHRSVSWYQQTPGQGLQFLFEYFSETQRNKGNFPGRFSGRQFSNSRSEMNVSTLELGDSALYLCASSLSGGNTGELFFGEGSRLTVL.

This chain connects TRBV7-7 to TRBJ2-5, with a possible D match to TRBD2 (5 bases). Per the germline V gene, CDR1 is SSHAT and CDR2 is FNYEAQ (reference sequence). CDR3 length: 13 residues. Trimming took off 0 bases at V and 5 bases at J, with 7 bases between the two ends. The CDR3 bases are TGTGCCAGCAGCTTAGCGACGGGGGAGACCCAGTACTTC. Its protein is CASSLATGETQYF. Complete variable domain (other parts from reference TRBV7-7 and TRBJ2-5): GAGVSQSPRYKVTKRGQDVTLRCDPISSHATLYWYQQALGQGPEFLTYFNYEAQPDKSGLPSDRFSAERPEGSISTLTIQRTEQRDSAMYRCASSLATGETQYFGPGTRLLVL.

This rearrangement joins TRBV9 to TRBJ2-3, with 10 bases aligning to TRBD2. This CDR3 is built from 15 residues. The J segment lost 3 bases and the V segment lost 3 bases, leaving 4 bases of the junction unmatched. From germline, CDR1 is SGDLS and CDR2 YYNGEE. The CDR3 reads CASSDATSGTDTQYF. The CDR3 nucleotides read TGTGCCAGCAGCGACGCGACTAGCGGGACAGATACGCAGTATTTT.

This clone was observed a few times. This chain connects TRBV6-6 to TRBJ1-2; 8 positions match TRBD1. The J segment lost 3 bases and the V segment lost 7 bases, leaving 4 bases of the junction unmatched. Germline lookup yields CDR1 MNHNY and CDR2 SVGAGI (reference sequence). The CDR3 spans 13 residues. The CDR3 spells CASTNRGDYGYTF. CDR3 nucleotide sequence: TGTGCCAGCACTAACAGGGGGGACTATGGCTACACCTTC.

This clone was found a few times. The gene calls are TRBV4-1 and TRBJ1-1, with D uncertain. This CDR3 has 15 amino acids. Germline CDR1 is MGHRA and CDR2 is YSYEKL. The germline V and J ends were trimmed by 0 bases and 0 bases, with 8 bases remaining between them. CDR3 DNA: TGCGCCAGCAGCCAAGATCCCGTAATGAACACTGAAGCTTTCTTT. Translation: CASSQDPVMNTEAFF.

The V call is TRBV7-2, the J call TRBJ2-3, with TRBD1 identical over 8 bases. V was clipped by 5 bases and J by 7 bases; unmatched bases: 8. Per the germline V gene, CDR1 is SGHTA and CDR2 is FQGNSA. The CDR3 consists of 14 residues. Here the CDR3 reads CASSPQGARYTQYF. The CDR3, as DNA: TGTGCCAGCAGCCCGCAGGGGGCGCGGTATACGCAGTATTTT.

This clone was detected only once. The chain combines TRBV5-1 with TRBJ2-7; 10 nucleotides match TRBD2. The germline V gene encodes CDR1 SGHRS and CDR2 YFSETQ. The V and J ends lost 2 bases and 1 base, in that order; junction bases with no gene match: 3. This CDR3 spans 15 amino acids. The CDR3 nucleotides are TGCGCCAGCAGCTTTAGCGGGAGGTCATCCTACGAGCAGTACTTC. Protein product: CASSFSGRSSYEQYF.

This chain uses TRBV6-5 with TRBJ2-7; 9 nucleotides align to TRBD2. Germline values: CDR1 MNHEY, CDR2 SVGAGI. Germline trimming cut 1 base from V and 0 bases from J; bases unmatched to any gene: 4. The CDR3 loop spans 16 amino acids. CDR3 sequence (DNA): TGTGCCAGCAGTTACTTCGCTAGCGGGACCTCCTACGAGCAGTACTTC. Protein product: CASSYFASGTSYEQYF.

In this sample, this clone turned up a few times. This rearrangement joins TRBV4-3 to TRBJ2-3; D uncertain. The V gene lost 0 bases and the J gene lost 2 bases, with 15 bases spanning the gap. CDR3 length equals 17 residues. From germline, CDR1 is LGHNA and CDR2 YSLEER. The CDR3 loop reads CASSQDTVSQATDTQYF. In DNA, the CDR3 is TGCGCCAGCAGCCAAGATACCGTGTCCCAGGCCACAGATACGCAGTATTTT.

The chain carries TRBV4-1 and TRBJ1-2, with D possibly matching TRBD1 (5 bases). Germline CDR1 MGHRA, CDR2 YSYEKL. This CDR3 has 14 residues. Trimming removed 0 bases at V and 4 bases at J, with 9 bases between. The CDR3 DNA is TGCGCCAGCAGCCAAGAGTCGGGGGGCTATGGCTACACCTTC. It translates to CASSQESGGYGYTF.

This clone was counted a single time. V is TRBV7-2 and J is TRBJ2-7, with TRBD2 matching over 11 bases. This CDR3 region has 15 residues. The junction had 5 bases not matched to a gene; V was cut back by 1 base and J by 6 bases. CDR1 and CDR2 (germline): SGHTA, FQGNSA. Here the CDR3 DNA reads TGTGCCAGCAGCTTAGTGGTAGCGGGAGGGAGCGAGCAGTACTTC. It codes for CASSLVVAGGSEQYF. The entire variable domain, with the rest obtained from reference TRBV7-2 and TRBJ2-7, is as follows: GAGVSQSPSNKVTEKGKDVELRCDPISGHTALYWYRQSLGQGLEFLIYFQGNSAPDKSGLPSDRFSAERTGGSVSTLTIQRTQQEDSAVYLCASSLVVAGGSEQYFGPGTRLTVT.

The J gene is TRBJ2-5, the V gene TRBV7-2, with 13 bases that match TRBD2. With V trimmed by 6 bases and J by 5 bases, 9 bases remained unmatched. This CDR3 region has 16 residues. Germline V CDR1 and CDR2: SGHTA, FQGNSA. The CDR3: CASSYQGLAGAETQYF. For the CDR3, the DNA is TGTGCCAGCAGTTATCAAGGACTAGCGGGAGCGGAGACCCAGTACTTC.

This clone was picked up a small number of times. The chain recombines TRBV2 with TRBJ2-7, with 11 bases that match TRBD1. J lost 3 bases, V lost 6 bases, and 4 bases had no gene match. The CDR3 is 14 amino acids. Germline CDR1 reads SNHLY; CDR2 reads FYNNEI. The chain's CDR3 is CASSGTGGIYEQYF. The CDR3 DNA reads as TGTGCCAGCAGCGGGACAGGGGGGATCTACGAGCAGTACTTC.